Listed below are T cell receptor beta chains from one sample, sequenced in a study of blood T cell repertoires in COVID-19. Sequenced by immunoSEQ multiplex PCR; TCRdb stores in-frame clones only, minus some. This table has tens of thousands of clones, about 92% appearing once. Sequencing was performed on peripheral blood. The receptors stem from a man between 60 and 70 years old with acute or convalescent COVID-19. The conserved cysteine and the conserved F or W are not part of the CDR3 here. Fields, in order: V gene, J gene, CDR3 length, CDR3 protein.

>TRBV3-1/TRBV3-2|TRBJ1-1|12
ASSQAGDSAEAF
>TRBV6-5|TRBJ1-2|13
ASSYLQQGANGYT
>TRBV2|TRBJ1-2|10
ASRGQGNGYT
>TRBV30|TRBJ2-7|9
AWSVGREQY
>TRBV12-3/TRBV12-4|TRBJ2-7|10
ASSLKGQGRN
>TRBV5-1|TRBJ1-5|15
ASSFFDRQNSNQPQH
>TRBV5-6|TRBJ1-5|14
ASSSSTGPYERPQH
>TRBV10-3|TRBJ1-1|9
ATLEQTEAF
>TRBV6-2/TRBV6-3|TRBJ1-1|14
ASSYETGVGYTEAF
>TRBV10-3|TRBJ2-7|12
AIRGTGGPYEQY
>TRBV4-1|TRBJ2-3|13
ASSQDTRGPDTQY
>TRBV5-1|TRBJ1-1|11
ASSSGDRTEAF
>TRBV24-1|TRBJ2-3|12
ATSDWGQEDTQY
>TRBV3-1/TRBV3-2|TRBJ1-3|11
ASSSIRDGTIY
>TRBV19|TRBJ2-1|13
ASRVTSGGLNEQF
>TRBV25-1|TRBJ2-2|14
ASSRRQGGNTGELF
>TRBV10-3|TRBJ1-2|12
AISEDRGGYGYT
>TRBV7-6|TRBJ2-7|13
ASSLTSAGLYEQY
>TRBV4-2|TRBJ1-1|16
ASNQVGGGGRKNTEAF
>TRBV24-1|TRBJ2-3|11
ATQHDGTDTQY
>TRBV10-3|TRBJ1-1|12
AIRREQGNTEAF
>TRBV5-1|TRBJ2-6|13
ASRKQADGANVLT
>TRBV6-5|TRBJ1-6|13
ASSPSGQGGSPLH
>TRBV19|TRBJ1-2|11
ASSIDRNYGYT
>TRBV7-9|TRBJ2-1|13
ASSAGQGNANEQF
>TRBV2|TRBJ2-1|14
ASSETYLSSYNEQF
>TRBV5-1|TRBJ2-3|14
ASRSTGALGMDTQY
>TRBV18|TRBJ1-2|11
ASSQGQDYGYT
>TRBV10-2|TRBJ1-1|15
ASSERAGQLMNTEAF
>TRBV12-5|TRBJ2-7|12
ASGPSDRTYEQY
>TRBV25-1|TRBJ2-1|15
ASSETTGILSRNEQF
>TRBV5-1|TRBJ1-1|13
ASSPTGLGYTEAF
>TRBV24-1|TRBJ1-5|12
ATSDYRGNQPQH
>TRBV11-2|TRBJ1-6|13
ASSLRVGGNSPLH
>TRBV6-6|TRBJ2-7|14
ASSYGGTSGGGEQY
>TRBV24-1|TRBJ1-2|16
ATSDPTGTGGSNYGYT
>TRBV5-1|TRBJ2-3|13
ASSGLAGGRDTQY
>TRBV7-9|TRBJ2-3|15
ASSPTLAGPSADTQY
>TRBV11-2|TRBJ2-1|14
ASSLRAGSSYNEQF
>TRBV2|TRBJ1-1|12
ASSLTGGLTEAF
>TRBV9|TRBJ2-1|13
ASSSGGSSYNEQF
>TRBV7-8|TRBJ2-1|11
ASSLRPRYEQF
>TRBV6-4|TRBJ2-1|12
ASSSDRGYNEQF
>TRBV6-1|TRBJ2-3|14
ASSDIAPRDVNTQY
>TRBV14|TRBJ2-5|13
ASSQGLLAQETQY
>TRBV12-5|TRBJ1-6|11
ASGVGSNSPLH
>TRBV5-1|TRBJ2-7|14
ASSLVGGGQTYEQY
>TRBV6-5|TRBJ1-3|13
ASSPTGITGNTIY
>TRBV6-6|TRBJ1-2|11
ASRPGSNYGYT
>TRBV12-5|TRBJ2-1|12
ASGLGTLNNEQF